Reported below is one TCR beta chain. Germline V gene data show CDR1 as SQVTM and CDR2 as ANQGSEA. There are 15 residues in the CDR3. V was pared by 4 bases and J by 6 bases, with 18 bases between. The sample comes from a study of neoadjuvant anti-PD-1 for oral cavity cancer. The assay was immunoSEQ multiplex PCR, and TCRdb's table has in-frame clones only and misses some. The data contain 6,900 or so clones, under 85% of them singletons. Sequenced material: PBMCs, taken before nivolumab (anti-PD-1) treatment. The sequence came from a person aged 40 to 85 with oral cavity squamous cell carcinoma. The chain joins TRBV29-1 to TRBJ2-2; D tentatively reads TRBD1 or TRBD2 (5 bases each). The CDR3 DNA reads TGCAGCGTTGGTAACCGGGACGGTGGACCCGGGGAGCTGTTTTTT. Its translation is CSVGNRDGGPGELFF.